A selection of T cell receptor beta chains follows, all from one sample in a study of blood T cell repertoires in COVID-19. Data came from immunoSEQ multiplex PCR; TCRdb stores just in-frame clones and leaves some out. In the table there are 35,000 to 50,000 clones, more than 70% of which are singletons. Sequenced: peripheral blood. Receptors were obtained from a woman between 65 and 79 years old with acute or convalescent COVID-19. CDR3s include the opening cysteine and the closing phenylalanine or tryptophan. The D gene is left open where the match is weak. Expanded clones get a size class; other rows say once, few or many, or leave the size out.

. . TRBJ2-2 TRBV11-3 TGTGCCAGCACCGGGACTTTAAACACCGGGGAGCTGTTTTTT CASTGTLNTGELFF
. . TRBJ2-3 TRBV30 TGTGCCTGGAGATTACAGCCCTGGGGCACAGATACGCAGTATTTT CAWRLQPWGTDTQYF
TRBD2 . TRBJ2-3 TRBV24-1 TGTGCCACCAGTGATACCCCGAGAAAGAGCGGGAGGGCCCCAGATACGCAGTATTTT CATSDTPRKSGRAPDTQYF
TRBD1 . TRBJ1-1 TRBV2 TGTGCCAGCAGTGAATTTAGACAGGGGAACACTGAAGCTTTCTTT CASSEFRQGNTEAFF
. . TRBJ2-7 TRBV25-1 TGTGCCAGCAGTGAAGGAACAGGGTTCGAGCAGTACTTC CASSEGTGFEQYF
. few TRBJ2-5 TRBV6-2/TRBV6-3 TGTGCCAGCAGTTACCAGGCGACCCAGTACTTC CASSYQATQYF
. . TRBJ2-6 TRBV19 TGTGCCAGTAGTATAGGGACAGTGGCGAGCTCTGGGGCCAACGTCCTGACTTTC CASSIGTVASSGANVLTF
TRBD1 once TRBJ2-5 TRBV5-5 TGTGCCAGCAGCTTGGCCGTTGGGACAGGAGCCCAAGAGACCCAGTACTTC CASSLAVGTGAQETQYF
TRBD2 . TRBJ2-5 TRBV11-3 TGTGCCAGCAGCCCCGGGACTAGTTTATCCCAGTACTTC CASSPGTSLSQYF
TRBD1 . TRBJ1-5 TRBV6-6 TGTGCCAGCACCGGACAGGGCTTAGGCAATCAGCCCCAGCATTTT CASTGQGLGNQPQHF
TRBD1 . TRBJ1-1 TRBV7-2 TGTGCCAGCAGCCGGGACAGAACGAACCGGAACACTGAAGCTTTCTTT CASSRDRTNRNTEAFF
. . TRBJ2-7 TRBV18 TGTGCCAGCTCACCACAAGGCATGCCTAGCGACGAGCAGTACTTC CASSPQGMPSDEQYF
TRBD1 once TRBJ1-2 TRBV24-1 TGTGCCACCAGTGAAGATACCGGGACAGTCTATGGCTACACCTTC CATSEDTGTVYGYTF
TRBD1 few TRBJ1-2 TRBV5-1 TGCGCCAGCAGCCCGGGACAGGGGGCAGACTATGGCTACACCTTC CASSPGQGADYGYTF
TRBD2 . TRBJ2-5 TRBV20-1 TGCAGCCCGGGGGGGGAGGAGACCCAGTACTTC CSPGGEETQYF
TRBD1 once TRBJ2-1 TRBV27 TGTGCCAGCAGTTTATTGGGGACAGGGGTGAGGCATGAGCAGTTCTTC CASSLLGTGVRHEQFF
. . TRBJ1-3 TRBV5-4 TGTGCCAGCAGCGCCGAACGCGGTGGAAACACCATATATTTT CASSAERGGNTIYF
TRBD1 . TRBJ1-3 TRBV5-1 TGCGCCAGCAGCCTGGTAGGGGGCGGTGGAAACACCATATATTTT CASSLVGGGGNTIYF
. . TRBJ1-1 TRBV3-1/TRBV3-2 TGTGCCAGCAGCCCTCCTGGAGGGAGCACTGAAGCTTTCTTT CASSPPGGSTEAFF
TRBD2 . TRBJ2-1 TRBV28 TGTGCCAGCAGACTAGCGGGAGGGCTTGACGAGCAGTTCTTC CASRLAGGLDEQFF
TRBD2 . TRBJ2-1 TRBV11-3 TGTGCCAGCAGAATTGGGACTAGTCCCAATGAGCAGTTCTTC CASRIGTSPNEQFF
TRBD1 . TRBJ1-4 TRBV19 TGTGCCAGTAGTCCGTCGACAGGGGAAAAACTGTTTTTT CASSPSTGEKLFF
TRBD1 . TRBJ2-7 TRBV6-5 TGTGCCAGCAGTTCGCCGGGACAGAGCTCCTACGAGCAGTACTTC CASSSPGQSSYEQYF
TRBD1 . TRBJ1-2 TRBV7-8 TGTGCCAGCAGCCTGGGACAGACGACAGCGGACTATGGCTACACCTTC CASSLGQTTADYGYTF
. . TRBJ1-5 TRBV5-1 TGCGCCAGCAGTCGAGGAGAGAACGACAATCAGCCCCAGCATTTT CASSRGENDNQPQHF
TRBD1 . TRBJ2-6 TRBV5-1 TGCGCCAGCAGCTTCGGAACAGGGGATTTTGCTGGGGCCAACGTCCTGACTTTC CASSFGTGDFAGANVLTF
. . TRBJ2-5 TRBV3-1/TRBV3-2 TGTGCCAGCAGCCGGGCAGAGACCCAGTACTTC CASSRAETQYF
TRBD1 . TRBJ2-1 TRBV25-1 TGTGCCAGCAGTTTGCCGGGACAGGGAAGTAATGAGCAGTTCTTC CASSLPGQGSNEQFF
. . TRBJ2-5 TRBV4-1 TGCGCCAGCAGCCCTACGGACTATAGGCAGTACTTC CASSPTDYRQYF
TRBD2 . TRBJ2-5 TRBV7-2 TGTGCCAGCAGCTTAAGGTCGTCCGGGAGGCTAGGGTACCAAGAGACCCAGTACTTC CASSLRSSGRLGYQETQYF
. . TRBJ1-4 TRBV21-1 TGTGCCAGCGGAAGAGCAGGCGCTTCAACTAATGAAAAACTGTTTTTT CASGRAGASTNEKLFF
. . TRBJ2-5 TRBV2 TGTGCCAGCAGGGACTCCGGTCGTGAGACCCAGTACTTC CASRDSGRETQYF
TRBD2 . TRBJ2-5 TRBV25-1 TGTGCCAGCAGTTCTTCCCAGCCTAGCGGGAGGGCCCAAGAGACCCAGTACTTC CASSSSQPSGRAQETQYF
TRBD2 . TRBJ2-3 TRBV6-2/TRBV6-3 TGTGCCAGCAGTTATCCAGGACTAGCGGGAGGAGGTGCGACAGATACGCAGTATTTT CASSYPGLAGGGATDTQYF
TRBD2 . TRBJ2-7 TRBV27 TGTGCCAGCGGGGGGGTCCACGAGCAGTACTTC CASGGVHEQYF
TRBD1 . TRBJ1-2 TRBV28 TGTGCCAGCAGTCGCCCGGGACAGTGGGTTTATGGCTACACCTTC CASSRPGQWVYGYTF
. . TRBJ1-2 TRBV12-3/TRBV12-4 TGTGCCAGCAGTACACAGGGAACGTTTGGCTACACCTTC CASSTQGTFGYTF
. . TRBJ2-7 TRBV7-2 TGTGCCAGCAGCTTAGTCCATGGGCTCGAGCAGTACTTC CASSLVHGLEQYF